This T cell receptor beta chain was captured in a study of T cells in localized non-small cell lung cancer. Findings and caveats of the study: Maximal T cell clonality occurred in uninvolved adjacent lung, with tumor ranking below it.

Concerning this clone itself: The antigen remains unidentified.

V was shortened by 5 bases and J by 5 bases, with 16 bases between the two germline ends. CDR1 is MDHEN, CDR2 SYDVKM, per germline. The CDR3 is made up of 16 amino acids. Repertoires were generated with immunoSEQ multiplex PCR, while TCRdb's copy carries only in-frame clones and drops some. The sample lists tens of thousands of clones, roughly 75% occurring once. This specimen consisted of peripheral blood, obtained before any cancer treatment. The sequence derives from a male donor at least 60 years old with stage III squamous cell lung carcinoma. The gene calls are TRBV28 and TRBJ1-6; D is undetermined. CDR3 sequence (DNA): TGTGCCAGCAGTGGCGCGGGAACCTTCCATAATTCACCCCTCCACTTT. It yields the protein CASSGAGTFHNSPLHF.